The clone carrying this T cell receptor beta chain came up many times. Its antigen is still unknown. The study drew donors from healthy Caucasian individuals in Russia aged roughly 6 to 90. Alongside a J-beta primer mix, a sample-barcoded 5' primer served in a second PCR lasting about 7 to 11 cycles. TCRdb passed the 5' RACE reads through MiXCR, listing each CDR3 protein once. This sample has around 2 million distinct CDR3 sequences, with 39% found just once. The sample comes from a study of blood T cells in healthy people across ages. Study as a whole: About one barcoded beta molecule was captured per two T cells (by template switching). Points from the study as a whole: Older individuals had lower TCR beta diversity per million T cells (the decline was roughly linear). Relative to aged donors, long-lived donors carried more naive CD4+ cells and displayed higher diversity.

Sequencing input: blood. This TCR derives from a human donor in good health.

CDR3 loop: CASSLFGGSYNEQFF. The CDR3 nucleotides are TGTGCCAGCAGCTTATTTGGCGGCTCCTACAATGAGCAGTTCTTC. This sequence joins TRBV7-3 and TRBJ2-1; D is undetermined. The CDR3 runs 15 residues. V lost 2 bases, J lost 0 bases, and 8 bases lay in between. Germline V CDR1 and CDR2: SGHTA, FQGTGA.